The 14 T cell receptor beta chains in this list originate from one sample, sequenced in a study of T cell responses to AZD1222 COVID-19 vaccine. TCRdb's table, derived via immunoSEQ multiplex PCR, lists solely in-frame clones and lacks some. Here the sample spans approximately 140,000 clones, roughly 92% being singletons. The sample in question was peripheral blood, obtained 28 days after the second AZD1222 dose. All receptors come from an adult who received the AZD1222 COVID-19 vaccine.

V gene TRBV4-2 combines with J gene TRBJ2-3; 8 bases agree with TRBD2. CDR3 length: 14 residues. The J segment lost 3 bases and the V segment lost 3 bases, leaving 2 bases of the junction unmatched. In germline, CDR1 is LGHNA, CDR2 YNFKEQ. CDR3 sequence (DNA): TGTGCCAGCAGCCAGCCTAGCGGGACAGATACGCAGTATTTT. Translated: CASSQPSGTDTQYF.

V usage is TRBV9 and J usage is TRBJ1-1; 9 positions agree with TRBD1. The CDR3 contains 15 residues. The V gene end was trimmed by 4 bases and the J gene end by 3 bases; junction bases not matched to a gene: 7. The V gene's germline CDR1 is SGDLS and CDR2 YYNGEE. The CDR3 coding sequence is TGTGCCAGCAGCTTCACAGGGGGCCCGGACACTGAAGCTTTCTTT. Its protein is CASSFTGGPDTEAFF.

In this sample, this clone turned up a few times. The CDR3 region is CASICKRRGYTF. The DNA for the CDR3 is TGTGCCAGCATCTGCAAAAGGCGGGGCTACACCTTC. The genes are TRBV27 and TRBJ1-2; D gene uncertain. From germline, CDR1 is MNHEY and CDR2 SMNVEV (reference sequence). Trimming shortened V by 7 bases and J by 8 bases, and 14 bases separated the two germline ends. The CDR3 covers 12 residues.

The genes are TRBV4-1 and TRBJ1-1; D not certain. The CDR3 spans 13 residues. Trimming removed 1 base from V and 1 base from J, with 4 bases in between. Per the germline V gene, CDR1 is MGHRA and CDR2 is YSYEKL. The CDR3 DNA follows: TGCGCCAGCAGCCAAGGCTGGAACACTGAAGCTTTCTTT. Translating gives CASSQGWNTEAFF.

The CDR3 nucleotides read TGTGCCAGCATGCCAGGGAACACCGGGGAGCTGTTTTTT. Translation gives CASMPGNTGELFF. The chain combines TRBV12-3 or TRBV12-4 with TRBJ2-2; D uncertain. CDR3 length equals 13 residues. V lost 7 bases to trimming and J lost 1 base, with 7 bases between them.

V is TRBV15 and J is TRBJ1-2; a weak D match, TRBD1 (6 bases). Germline lookup yields CDR1 LNHNV and CDR2 YYDKDF (reference sequence). With 3 bases removed from V and 4 bases from J, the gap between germline ends came to 18 bases. The CDR3 runs 16 residues. The CDR3 bases are TGTGCCACCAGCAGTAAACGGGTTGGAGGGGGCTATGGCTACACCTTC. Its protein is CATSSKRVGGGYGYTF.

In its sample, this clone was seen once. This chain connects TRBV9 to TRBJ2-5; tentatively, D is TRBD1 or TRBD2 (5 bases each). The germline V gene encodes CDR1 SGDLS and CDR2 YYNGEE. V gave up 0 bases and J gave up 2 bases, with 11 bases separating them. The CDR3 spans 15 residues. CDR3 residues: CASSVARAGQETQYF. CDR3 sequence (DNA): TGTGCCAGCAGCGTAGCGAGGGCAGGGCAAGAGACCCAGTACTTC.

The J gene is TRBJ1-1, the V gene TRBV12-3 or TRBV12-4; D is ambiguous. The CDR3 is made up of 13 amino acids. V lost 6 bases and J lost 1, with 9 bases in between. The CDR3 region has the DNA TGTGCCAGCAGCAGAAACCAGAACACTGAAGCTTTCTTT. Protein product: CASSRNQNTEAFF.

Concerning this clone: Germline and junction disagree at one end, which may indicate a read error. The chain recombines TRBV4-3 with TRBJ1-2, with a tentative D call TRBD1 (5 bases). CDR3 size: 18 residues. The germline V gene encodes CDR1 LGHNA and CDR2 YSLEER. For the CDR3, the DNA is TGCGCCAGCAGCCAAGATGGGGCTGGTGGCAGGGCTAAGTATGGCTACACCTTC. Protein sequence: CASSQDGAGGRAKYGYTF.

V gene TRBV7-9 combines with J gene TRBJ2-7; D unresolved. V was cut by 0 bases and J by 5 bases, with 11 bases left in between. The CDR3 spans 14 residues. Germline loops: CDR1 SEHNR, CDR2 FQNEAQ (reference sequence). This CDR3 is CASSLAQTTHEQYF. CDR3 DNA: TGTGCCAGCAGCTTAGCGCAGACGACGCACGAGCAGTACTTC. Looking up the rest from reference TRBV7-9 and TRBJ2-7 gives the full variable domain: DTGVSQNPRHKITKRGQNVTFRCDPISEHNRLYWYRQTLGQGPEFLTYFQNEAQLEKSRLLSDRFSAERPKGSFSTLEIQRTEQGDSAMYLCASSLAQTTHEQYFGPGTRLTVT.

The V call is TRBV15, the J call TRBJ1-4; 7 bases align to TRBD1. With V trimmed by 5 bases and J by 7 bases, 4 bases remained unmatched. This CDR3 contains 13 residues. Germline CDR1 and CDR2: LNHNV and YYDKDF (reference sequence). The DNA for the CDR3 is TGTGCCACCAGCGCCCGACAGGGTGAAAAACTGTTTTTT. This translates into CATSARQGEKLFF.

The chain uses TRBV6-5 and TRBJ1-1; 7 bases fit TRBD1. Germline V lookup: CDR1 MNHEY, CDR2 SVGAGI. This CDR3 comprises 13 residues. The J segment lost 0 bases and the V segment lost 10 bases, leaving 5 bases of the junction unmatched. The CDR3 nucleotides are TGTGCCACCAGGGGGAGCGTGAACACTGAAGCTTTCTTT. This gives the protein CATRGSVNTEAFF.

The chain uses TRBV3-1 (or the pseudogene TRBV3-2) and TRBJ1-3; unclear D gene. V was clipped by 0 bases and J by 4 bases, with 10 bases between them. The CDR3 sequence is 15 residues long. Germline CDR1 and CDR2: LGHDT and YNNKEL (reference sequence). This chain's CDR3 is CASSQEGLLGNTIYF. The CDR3 DNA sequence: TGTGCCAGCAGCCAAGAGGGCCTGCTCGGAAACACCATATATTTT.

The chain employs TRBV4-1 and TRBJ1-5; D uncertain. CDR1 and CDR2 from the germline V gene are MGHRA and YSYEKL. Trimming removed 0 bases at V and 4 bases at J, with 10 bases between. This CDR3 spans 15 amino acids. CDR3 DNA sequence: TGCGCCAGCAGCCAAGATCGGGTGCCGAATCAGCCCCAGCATTTT. It yields the protein CASSQDRVPNQPQHF.